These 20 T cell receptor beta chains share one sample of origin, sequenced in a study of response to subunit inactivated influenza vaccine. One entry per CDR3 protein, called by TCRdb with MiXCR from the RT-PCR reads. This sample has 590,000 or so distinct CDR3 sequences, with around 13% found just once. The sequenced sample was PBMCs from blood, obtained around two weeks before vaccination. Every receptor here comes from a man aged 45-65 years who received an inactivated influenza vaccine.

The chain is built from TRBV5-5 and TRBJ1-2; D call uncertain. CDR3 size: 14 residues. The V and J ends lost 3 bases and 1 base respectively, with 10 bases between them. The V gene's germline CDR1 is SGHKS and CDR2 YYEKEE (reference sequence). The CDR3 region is CASSSGSINYGYTF. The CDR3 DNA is TGTGCCAGCAGCTCGGGAAGCATTAACTATGGCTACACCTTC.

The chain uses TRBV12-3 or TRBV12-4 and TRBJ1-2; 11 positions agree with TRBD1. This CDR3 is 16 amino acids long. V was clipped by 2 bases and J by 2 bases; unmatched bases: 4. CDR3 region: CASSLLWTGGNYGYTF. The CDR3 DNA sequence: TGTGCCAGCAGTTTACTTTGGACAGGGGGCAACTATGGCTACACCTTC.

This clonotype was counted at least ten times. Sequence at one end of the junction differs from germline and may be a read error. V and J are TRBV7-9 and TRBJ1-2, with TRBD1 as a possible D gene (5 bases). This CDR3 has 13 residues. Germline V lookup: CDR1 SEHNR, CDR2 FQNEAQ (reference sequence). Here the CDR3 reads CASSLDSFYGYTF. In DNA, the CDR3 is TGTGCCAGCAGTTTAGACAGTTTTTATGGCTACACCTTC.

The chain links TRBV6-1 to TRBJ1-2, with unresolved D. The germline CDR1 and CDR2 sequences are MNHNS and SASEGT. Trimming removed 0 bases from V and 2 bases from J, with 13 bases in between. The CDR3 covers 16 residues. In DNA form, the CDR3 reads TGTGCCAGCAGTGAAGCCTTAGGCAGAGAAAACTATGGCTACACCTTC. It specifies CASSEALGRENYGYTF.

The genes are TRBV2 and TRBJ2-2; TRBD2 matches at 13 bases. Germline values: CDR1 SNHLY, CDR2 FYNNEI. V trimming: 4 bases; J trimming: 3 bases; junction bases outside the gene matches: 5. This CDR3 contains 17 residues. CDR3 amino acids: CASSGLAGGRYTGELFF. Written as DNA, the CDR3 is TGTGCCAGCAGTGGACTAGCGGGGGGCAGGTACACCGGGGAGCTGTTTTTT.

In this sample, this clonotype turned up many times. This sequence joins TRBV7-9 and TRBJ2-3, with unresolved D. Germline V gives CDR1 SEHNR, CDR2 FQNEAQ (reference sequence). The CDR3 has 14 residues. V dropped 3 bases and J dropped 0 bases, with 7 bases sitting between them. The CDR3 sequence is CASSFSSSTDTQYF. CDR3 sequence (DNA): TGTGCCAGCAGCTTTAGCTCTAGCACAGATACGCAGTATTTT.

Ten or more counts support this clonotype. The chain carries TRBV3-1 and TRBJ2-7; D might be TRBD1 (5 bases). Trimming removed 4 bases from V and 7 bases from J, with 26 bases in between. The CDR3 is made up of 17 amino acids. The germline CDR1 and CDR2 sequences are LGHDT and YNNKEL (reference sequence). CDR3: CASSRTSHGAPFEEQYF. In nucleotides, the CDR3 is TGTGCCAGCAGCCGAACGAGTCATGGGGCACCGTTTGAGGAGCAGTACTTC.

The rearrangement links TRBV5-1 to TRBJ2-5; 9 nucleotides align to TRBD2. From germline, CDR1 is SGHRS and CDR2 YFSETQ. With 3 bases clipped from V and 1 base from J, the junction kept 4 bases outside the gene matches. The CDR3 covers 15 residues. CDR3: CASSSSGTSQETQYF. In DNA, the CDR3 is TGCGCCAGCAGCTCTAGCGGGACTAGCCAAGAGACCCAGTACTTC.

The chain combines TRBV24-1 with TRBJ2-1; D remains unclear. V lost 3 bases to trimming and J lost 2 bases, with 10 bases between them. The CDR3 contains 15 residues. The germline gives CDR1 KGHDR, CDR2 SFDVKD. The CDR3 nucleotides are TGTGCCACCAGTGATCACTTGGGCACCTACAATGAGCAGTTCTTC. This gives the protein CATSDHLGTYNEQFF.

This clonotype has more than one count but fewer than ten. The CDR3 sequence: CATSDAAGTGGDTQYF. In nucleotides, the CDR3 is TGTGCCACCAGTGATGCGGCCGGGACAGGGGGGGATACGCAGTATTTT. V gene TRBV24-1 combines with J gene TRBJ2-3; 11 bases agree with TRBD1. Losses at the gene ends were 3 bases for V and 6 bases for J; bases not matched to a gene: 7. CDR1 KGHDR and CDR2 SFDVKD come from the germline V gene. The CDR3 consists of 16 residues.

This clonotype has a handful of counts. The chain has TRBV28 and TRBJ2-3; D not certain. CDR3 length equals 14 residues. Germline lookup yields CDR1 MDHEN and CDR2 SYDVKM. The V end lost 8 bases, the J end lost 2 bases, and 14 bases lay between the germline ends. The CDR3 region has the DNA TGTGCCAGCCATACTTGGCGGTTCACAGATACGCAGTATTTT. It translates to CASHTWRFTDTQYF.

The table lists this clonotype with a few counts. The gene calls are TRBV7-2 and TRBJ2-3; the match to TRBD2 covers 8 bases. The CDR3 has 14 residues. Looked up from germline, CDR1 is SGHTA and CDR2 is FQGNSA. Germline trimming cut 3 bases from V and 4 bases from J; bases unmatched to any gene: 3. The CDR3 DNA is TGTGCCAGCAGCTTTTGGCGGGAGGCAGATACGCAGTATTTT. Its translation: CASSFWREADTQYF.

The CDR3 loop reads CSARVPATNTF. For the CDR3, the DNA is TGCAGTGCTAGAGTTCCAGCGACCAACACCTTC. The rearrangement uses TRBV20-1 and TRBJ1-2; D is uncertain. The CDR3 is 11 amino acids. Germline V gives CDR1 DFQATT, CDR2 SNEGSKA (reference sequence). The germline V and J ends were trimmed by 1 base and 12 bases, with 12 bases remaining between them.

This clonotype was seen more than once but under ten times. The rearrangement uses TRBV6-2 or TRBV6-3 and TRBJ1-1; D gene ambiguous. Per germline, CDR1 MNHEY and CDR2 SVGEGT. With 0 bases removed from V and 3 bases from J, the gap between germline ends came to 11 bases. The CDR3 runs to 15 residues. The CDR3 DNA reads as TGTGCCAGCAGTTACTCTCCGGGGAGAGACACTGAAGCTTTCTTT. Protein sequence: CASSYSPGRDTEAFF.

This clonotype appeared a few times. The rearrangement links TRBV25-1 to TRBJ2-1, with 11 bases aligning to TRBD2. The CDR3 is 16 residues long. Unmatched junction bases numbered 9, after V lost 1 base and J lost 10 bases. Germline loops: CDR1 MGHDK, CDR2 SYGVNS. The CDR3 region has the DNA TGTGCCAGCAGTGAATGGGCTAGCGGGAGGTTAATGGAGCAGTTCTTC. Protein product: CASSEWASGRLMEQFF.

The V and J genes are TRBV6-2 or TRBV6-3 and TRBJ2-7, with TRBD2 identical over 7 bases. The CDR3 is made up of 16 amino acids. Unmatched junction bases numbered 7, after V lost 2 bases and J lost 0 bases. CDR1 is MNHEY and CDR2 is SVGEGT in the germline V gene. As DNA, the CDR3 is TGTGCCAGCAGTTACGGTACTAGCGTCCTCTCCTACGAGCAGTACTTC. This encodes CASSYGTSVLSYEQYF.

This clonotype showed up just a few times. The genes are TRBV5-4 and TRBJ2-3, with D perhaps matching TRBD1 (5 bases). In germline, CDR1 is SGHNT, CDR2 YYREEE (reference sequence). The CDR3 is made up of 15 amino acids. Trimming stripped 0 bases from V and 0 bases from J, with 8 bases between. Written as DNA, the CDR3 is TGTGCCAGCAGCTTGGACCAGGGAAGCACAGATACGCAGTATTTT. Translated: CASSLDQGSTDTQYF. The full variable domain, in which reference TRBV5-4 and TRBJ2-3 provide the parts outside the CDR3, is ETGVTQSPTHLIKTRGQQVTLRCSSQSGHNTVSWYQQALGQGPQFIFQYYREEENGRGNFPPRFSGLQFPNYSSELNVNALELDDSALYLCASSLDQGSTDTQYFGPGTRLTVL.

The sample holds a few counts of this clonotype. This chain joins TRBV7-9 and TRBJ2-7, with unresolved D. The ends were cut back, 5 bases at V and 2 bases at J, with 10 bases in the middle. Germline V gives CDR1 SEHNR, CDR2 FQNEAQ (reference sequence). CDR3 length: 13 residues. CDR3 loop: CASSLPGPYEQYF. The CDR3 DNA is TGTGCCAGCAGCCTCCCGGGCCCCTACGAGCAGTACTTC.

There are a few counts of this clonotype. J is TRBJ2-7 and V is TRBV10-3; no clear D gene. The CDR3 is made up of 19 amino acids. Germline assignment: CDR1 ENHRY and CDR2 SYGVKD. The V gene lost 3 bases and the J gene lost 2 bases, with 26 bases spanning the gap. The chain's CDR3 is CAISERGSRPLYSPYEQYF. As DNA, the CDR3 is TGTGCCATCAGTGAACGCGGCAGTCGACCGCTTTATAGTCCCTACGAGCAGTACTTC.

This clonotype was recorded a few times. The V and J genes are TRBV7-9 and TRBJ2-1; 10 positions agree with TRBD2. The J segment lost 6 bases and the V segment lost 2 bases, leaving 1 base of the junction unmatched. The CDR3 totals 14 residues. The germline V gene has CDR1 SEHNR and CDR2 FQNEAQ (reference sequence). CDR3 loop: CASSLTSGINEQFF. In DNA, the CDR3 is TGTGCCAGCAGCTTAACTAGCGGGATCAATGAGCAGTTCTTC.